This T cell receptor (beta chain) was found in a study of shared clonotypes between healthy human individuals (TCRdb year 2020). Looking at the study overall: The cohort included a few men and a couple of women between 18 and 49 years of age. For each donor, three plates each were used for CD4 naive and CD4 memory, two plates were used for CD8 naive, and one plate was used for CD8 memory. To estimate repertoire size and how much clonotypes are shared between individuals, the study performed deep sequencing of blood TCR repertoires from roughly five healthy adults. To increase sequencing depth and limit assay-specific biases, TCR repertoire library preparation and sequencing were carried out by different laboratories using diverse techniques. Between about 0.8 and 9 billion PBMCs per donor were obtained by leukapheresis.

Using the deep immunoSEQ assay, multiplex PCR amplified TCR CDR3 regions from genomic DNA. Extracted genomic DNA from each cell subset was spread evenly across all wells of several immunoSEQ 96-well plates, with each plate serving as a replicate. Each replicate PCR for sorted subsets received approximately 220 ng genomic DNA, equal to about 30,000 T cell genomes. Purified libraries were measured with a Qubit 3.0 fluorometer, size-checked on a Bioanalyzer 2100, and measured again with the KAPA Library Quantification kit. A separate single-read 150-cycle Illumina NextSeq 550 flow cell was used to sequence each immunoSEQ 96-well plate. The published analysis was carried out like this. Because only junctional sequences without quality scores were contained in the immunoSEQ output, filtering matching that applied to full-length reads could not be performed. To assign V/J genes and CDR3, sequences were annotated using PyIR, a Python wrapper for IgBLAST v1.9, with IMGT germline references. Reads were filtered out if the reads had weak V/J assignments (E-value above 1e-6), no CDR3, stop codons, out-of-frame junctions, or ambiguous translated residues. V3J clonotypes were defined as sequences sharing the same inferred V gene, J gene, and CDR3 amino acid sequence. The percentage overlap between two repertoires was calculated by dividing the number of shared unique clonotypes by the size of the smaller repertoire. RTK rarefaction, the Chao1 estimator, and Recon v2.1 estimates of unobserved clonotypes were used to assess repertoire richness. Generation probabilities for all TCRbeta clonotypes obtained by the gDNA method from a few donors were computed using OLGA. TCRdb stores this immuneACCESS table with in-frame sequences only. Part of the clones is absent; in the studies checked, under half of the shortfall reflects unresolved V genes, and no reason is known for the rest. V and J calls plus clone size are reproduced from that table; the DNA served to infer D and trimming. Across this sample there are 560,000 or so clones, with about 96% seen only once. The ten largest make up less than 0.12% of the sample.

Between the V and J ends, shortened by 6 bases and 15 bases respectively, the junction contains 27 bases. Based on the germline V gene, the CDR1 and CDR2 sequences are SGHAT and FQNNGV. Taken from cysteine to phenylalanine, the CDR3 has 15 residues. Of the read, only the CDR3 DNA is kept; its 45 bases are in frame from base 1. CD8 naive samples were CD45RO-negative cells positively selected for CCR7, giving a CD45RA+CCR7+ population that excluded TemRA cells. The donors were healthy, HIV-negative adults with no recently reported acute infections or vaccinations. Every donor was a Caucasian adult living in Nashville, Tennessee, USA. Blood was obtained by leukapheresis, after which PBMCs were separated by Ficoll-Histopaque density gradient centrifugation and cryopreserved in liquid nitrogen vapor phase. Analytical flow cytometry was used to check the purity and quantity of every magnetically sorted T cell population. Each sorted fraction had its genomic DNA isolated and then quantified by UV absorbance on a Nanodrop 2000c.

Regarding this clone: The target of this receptor is not known. No much larger clone exists at a distance of one base, and base qualities are not known.

Study-wide conclusions, independent of this receptor: When a few donors were compared, the shared fraction of clonotypes was 5% to 6.5% for naive CD4, roughly 3.4% for naive CD8, more than 2% for memory CD4, and 0.3% to 0.5% for memory CD8. Pairwise subsampling indicated that sequencing depth was expected to affect the degree of clonotype sharing among donors. Only blood was sampled, and tissue TCR repertoires likely differ from those in blood. The genetic and exposure-history diversity represented was limited by the small number of donors. Incomplete sequencing was indicated by rarefaction of sorted-subset datasets, despite the large sequencing depth. Compared with non-shared clonotypes, clonotypes shared by all four sorted-subset donors had higher generation probabilities. Naive subsets generally had larger estimated clonotype richness than memory subsets did.

The material sequenced was naive CD8+ T cells sorted from blood. The intended sense of this specimen's cell subset or site label: CD45RA+CCR7+. The chain is assembled from TRBV11-2 and TRBJ2-1; the D element could tentatively be TRBD1 or TRBD2, as 5 bases agree for each. The receptor was derived from a woman in her twenties or thirties in good health. At the DNA level, the sequence is TGTGCCAGCAGACCTATCCGGGACCGGTATACGAATGTGTTCTTC. It codes for CASRPIRDRYTNVFF. Reference TRBV11-2 and TRBJ2-1 proteins supply the regions before and after the CDR3; the full variable domain is: EAGVAQSPRYKIIEKRQSVAFWCNPISGHATLYWYQQILGQGPKLLIQFQNNGVVDDSQLPKDRFSAERLKGVDSTLKIQPAKLEDSAVYLCASRPIRDRYTNVFFGPGTRLTVL.